This record covers a single T cell receptor (beta chain). Its antigen is as yet unknown. The entry originates in a study of monozygotic twins with inflammatory bowel disease. Study outcomes and limitations: The study found lower TCRbeta diversity (inverse Simpson) in IBD patients than in healthy co-twins.

The CDR3 totals 13 residues. The germline V gene has CDR1 GTSNPN and CDR2 SVGIG (reference sequence). In preparing each TCR library, 3500 ng of total RNA was used. cDNA was made in eight separate reactions per sample. From its re-call of the 5' RACE reads, TCRdb lists each CDR3 protein once, without DNA. This listing includes about 160,000 distinct CDR3 sequences. Source material: blood. This TCR derives from a human donor with ulcerative colitis or Crohn's disease, or a healthy co-twin of an affected twin (not recorded which). The chain recombines TRBV30 with TRBJ2-7; there is no DNA to check the TCRdb D call of TRBD1. The CDR3 protein is CAWSVRRQGEQYF.